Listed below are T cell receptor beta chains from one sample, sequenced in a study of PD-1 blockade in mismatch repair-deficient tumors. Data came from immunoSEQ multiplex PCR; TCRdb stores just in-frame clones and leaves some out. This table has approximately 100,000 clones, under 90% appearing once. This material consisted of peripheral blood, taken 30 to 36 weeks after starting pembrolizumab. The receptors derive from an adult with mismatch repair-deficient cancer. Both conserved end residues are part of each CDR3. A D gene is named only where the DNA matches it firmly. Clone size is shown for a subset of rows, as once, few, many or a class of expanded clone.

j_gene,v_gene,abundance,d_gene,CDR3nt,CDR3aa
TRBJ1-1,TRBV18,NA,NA,TGTGCCAGCTCACCTATCAATACCGGGACCGCTGCCGGGGACACTGAAGCTTTCTTT,CASSPINTGTAAGDTEAFF
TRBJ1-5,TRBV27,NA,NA,TGTGCCAGCAGTTTATCTGGGCAGTTCAATCAGCCCCAGCATTTT,CASSLSGQFNQPQHF
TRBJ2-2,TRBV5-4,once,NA,TGTGCCAGCAGCTTGAAGGGACAATGGACCGGGGAGCTGTTTTTT,CASSLKGQWTGELFF
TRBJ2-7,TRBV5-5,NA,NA,TGTGCCAGCAGCTTGGGAGGGGGAGTTCCTCCCTACGAGCAGTACTTC,CASSLGGGVPPYEQYF
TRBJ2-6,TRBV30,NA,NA,TGTGCCTGGTCTTCTGGTGTCGGGGCCAACGTCCTGACTTTC,CAWSSGVGANVLTF
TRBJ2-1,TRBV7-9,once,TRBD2,TGTGCCAGCAGCTCCACCTTCGCTAGCGGGAAAAATGAGCAGTTCTTC,CASSSTFASGKNEQFF
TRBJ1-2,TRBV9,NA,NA,TGTGCCAGCAGCCCTGCCGGTAACTATGGCTACACCTTC,CASSPAGNYGYTF
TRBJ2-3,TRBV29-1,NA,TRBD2,TGCAGCGTTGAAGGGGGGACGGAAAGCGGGGGAGTAGATACGCAGTATTTT,CSVEGGTESGGVDTQYF
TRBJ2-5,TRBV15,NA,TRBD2,TGTGCCACCAGCAGAGATCGGGAGGGGACCCAGTACTTC,CATSRDREGTQYF
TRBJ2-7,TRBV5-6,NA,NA,TGTGCCAGCAGCTTCCGGGGGTTTGGCTACGAGCAGTACTTC,CASSFRGFGYEQYF
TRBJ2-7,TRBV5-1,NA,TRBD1,TGCGCCAGCAGCTCACAGGGGTACGAGCAGTACTTC,CASSSQGYEQYF
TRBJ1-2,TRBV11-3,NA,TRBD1,TGTGCCAGCAGCCCATCTGGACAGGTCTATGGCTACACCTTC,CASSPSGQVYGYTF
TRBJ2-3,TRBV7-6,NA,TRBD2,TGTGCCAGCAGCTTAGACAAGACTAGCGGCACAGATACGCAGTATTTT,CASSLDKTSGTDTQYF
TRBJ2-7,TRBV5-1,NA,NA,TGCGCCAGCAGCTTGGGTCCGAACGAGCAGTACTTC,CASSLGPNEQYF
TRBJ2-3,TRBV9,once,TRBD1,TGTGCCAGCAGCAGCACAGGGGGCGGCGCAGATACGCAGTATTTT,CASSSTGGGADTQYF
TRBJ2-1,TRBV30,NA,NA,TGTGCCTGGAGTCCTCCGGGATTATCCTACAATGAGCAGTTCTTC,CAWSPPGLSYNEQFF
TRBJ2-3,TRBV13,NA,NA,TGTGCCAGCAGCTTACGAGGGAGGGCCGATTTGGGGGCTTCACCGAGGTACACAGATACGCAGTATTTT,CASSLRGRADLGASPRYTDTQYF
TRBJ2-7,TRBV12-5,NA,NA,TGTGCTAGTGGCCTGCTTGGCTACGAGCAGTACTTC,CASGLLGYEQYF
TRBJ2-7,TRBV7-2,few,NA,TGTGCCAGCAGCTTCGAGGGGGCTAGCGGATCCTACGAGCAGTACTTC,CASSFEGASGSYEQYF
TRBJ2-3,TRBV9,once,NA,TGTGCCAGCAGCCCATGGGACCGCCAGGATACGCAGTATTTT,CASSPWDRQDTQYF
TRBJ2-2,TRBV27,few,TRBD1,TGTGCCAGCAGTCCAAACGGACAGGGGAAGGGGGAGCTGTTTTTT,CASSPNGQGKGELFF
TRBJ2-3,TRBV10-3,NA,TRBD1,TGTGCCATCAGCCACTCGACAGGGCTTGGAGATACGCAGTATTTT,CAISHSTGLGDTQYF
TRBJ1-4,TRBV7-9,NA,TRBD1,TGTGCCAGCAGCTTGAAACAGGGGGCGGGGGCAACTAATGAAAAACTGTTTTTT,CASSLKQGAGATNEKLFF
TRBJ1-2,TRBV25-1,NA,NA,TGTGCCAGCAGTGTCTCTCCAGGGATCGGCTACACCTTC,CASSVSPGIGYTF
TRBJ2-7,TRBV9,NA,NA,TGTGCCAGCAGCGCAGGGGTCGGTCTAGCAGTTTACGAGCAGTACTTC,CASSAGVGLAVYEQYF
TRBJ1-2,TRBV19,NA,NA,TGTGCCAGTAGGCAGACGGTGGGGAACTATGGCTACACCTTC,CASRQTVGNYGYTF
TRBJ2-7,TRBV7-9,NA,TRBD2,TGTGCCAGCAGCTTAGGGACTAGCGGGAGGTACGAGCAGTACTTC,CASSLGTSGRYEQYF
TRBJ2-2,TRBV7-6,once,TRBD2,TGTGCCAGCAGCTCGATCCAGACTAGCGGGAGACGCACCGGGGAGCTGTTTTTT,CASSSIQTSGRRTGELFF
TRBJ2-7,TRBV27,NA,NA,TGTGCCAGCAGTTCCTTTGTCGGCGAGCAGTACTTC,CASSSFVGEQYF
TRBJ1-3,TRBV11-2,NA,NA,TGTGCCAGCAGCTTAGTATTCGGGTACCGCTCTGGAAACACCATATATTTT,CASSLVFGYRSGNTIYF
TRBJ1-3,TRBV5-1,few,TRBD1,TGCGCCAGCAGCTTGGGACAGGGGCTTGGAAACACCATATATTTT,CASSLGQGLGNTIYF
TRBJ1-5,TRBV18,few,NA,TGTGCCAGCTCACCTTTCTGGGACCAGCCCCAGCATTTT,CASSPFWDQPQHF
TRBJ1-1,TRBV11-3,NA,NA,TGTGCCAGCAGCTTATCCACTGGAGGGGGCACTGAAGCTTTCTTT,CASSLSTGGGTEAFF
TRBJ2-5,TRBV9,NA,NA,TGTGCCAGCAGCGTAGATGGGGCAGAGACCCAGTACTTC,CASSVDGAETQYF
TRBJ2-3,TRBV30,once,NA,TGTGCCCTCAACGGAGGGCAGGGTCGGGATACGCAGTATTTT,CALNGGQGRDTQYF
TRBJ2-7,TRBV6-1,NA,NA,TGTGCCAGCAGTGAAGTTACAGGGCGCTCCTACGAGCAGTACTTC,CASSEVTGRSYEQYF
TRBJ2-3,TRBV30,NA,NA,TGTGCCTGGAGTGACGGGAGCACAGATACGCAGTATTTT,CAWSDGSTDTQYF
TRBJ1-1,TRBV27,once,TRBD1,TGTGCCAGCAGTCCTAGACAGGGAATGAACACTGAAGCTTTCTTT,CASSPRQGMNTEAFF
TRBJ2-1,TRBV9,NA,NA,TGTGCCAGCAGCCTTGAGCTTCTCAATGAGCAGTTCTTC,CASSLELLNEQFF
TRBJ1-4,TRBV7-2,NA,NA,TGTGCCAGCAGCCCCGTCGTGGGCGGGAGTGAAAAACTGTTTTTT,CASSPVVGGSEKLFF
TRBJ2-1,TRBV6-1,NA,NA,TGTGCCAGCAGTGATGAGGGGTGGGCAATAAATGAGCAGTTCTTC,CASSDEGWAINEQFF
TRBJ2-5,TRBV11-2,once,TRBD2,TGTGCCAGCAGCTTAACTAGCGGGAGTGGAGAGACCCAGTACTTC,CASSLTSGSGETQYF
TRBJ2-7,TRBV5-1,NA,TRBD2,TGCGCCAGCAGCTTCAACTCCGGGACTAGTTCCGAGCAGTACTTC,CASSFNSGTSSEQYF
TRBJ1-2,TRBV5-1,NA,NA,TGCGCCAGCAGCTTGGGAGGTTTCCAGGCGACTAACTATGGCTACACCTTC,CASSLGGFQATNYGYTF
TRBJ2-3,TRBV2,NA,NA,TGTGCCAGCCCTCCCATCCCAGATACGCAGTATTTT,CASPPIPDTQYF
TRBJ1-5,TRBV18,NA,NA,TGTGCCAGCTCACCAGACAACAGGGCTAGCAATCAGCCCCAGCATTTT,CASSPDNRASNQPQHF
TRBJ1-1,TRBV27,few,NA,TGTGCCAGCAGAAGGGGGGCGGGCACTGAAGCTTTCTTT,CASRRGAGTEAFF
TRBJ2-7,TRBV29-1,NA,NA,TGCAGCGTTGGGGAGACAGGTCGCTCCTACGAGCAGTACTTC,CSVGETGRSYEQYF
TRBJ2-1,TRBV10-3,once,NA,TGTGCCATCAGTGCCTTTTGGACTACTCTCGACCAGGATGAGCAGTTCTTC,CAISAFWTTLDQDEQFF
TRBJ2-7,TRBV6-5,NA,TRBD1,TGTGCCAGCAGTTCCGTTCCCGGGACAGGCTACGAGCAGTACTTC,CASSSVPGTGYEQYF
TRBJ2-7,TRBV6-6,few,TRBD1,TGTGCCAGCAGCTCGGACAGGGTAACCTACGAGCAGTACTTC,CASSSDRVTYEQYF
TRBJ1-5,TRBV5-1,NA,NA,TGCGCCAGCAGCTTGGAGTCAGGAAAAGGTCAGCCCCAGCATTTT,CASSLESGKGQPQHF
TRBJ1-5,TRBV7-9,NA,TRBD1,TGTGCCAGCAGCTTAGGGACAGGGGACAATCAGCCCCAGCATTTT,CASSLGTGDNQPQHF
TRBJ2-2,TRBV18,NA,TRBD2,TGTGCCAGCTCACGCTTAGCGGGAGATACCGGGGAGCTGTTTTTT,CASSRLAGDTGELFF
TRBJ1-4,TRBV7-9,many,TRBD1,TGTGCCAGCAGTTTCCTGACAGGGGGCAATGAAAAACTGTTTTTT,CASSFLTGGNEKLFF
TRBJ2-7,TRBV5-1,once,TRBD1,TGCGCCAGCAGCCCCGGGACAGGGGTGAACGAGCAGTACTTC,CASSPGTGVNEQYF
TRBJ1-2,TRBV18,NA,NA,TGTGCCAGCTCACGACCGGATAACTATGGCTACACCTTC,CASSRPDNYGYTF
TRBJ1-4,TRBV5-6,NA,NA,TGTGCCAGCAGCCGGGGTCGGTCTAATGAAAAACTGTTTTTT,CASSRGRSNEKLFF
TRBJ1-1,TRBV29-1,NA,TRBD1,TGCAGCGTTGTAGGGGACAGGGATCCCACTGAAGCTTTCTTT,CSVVGDRDPTEAFF